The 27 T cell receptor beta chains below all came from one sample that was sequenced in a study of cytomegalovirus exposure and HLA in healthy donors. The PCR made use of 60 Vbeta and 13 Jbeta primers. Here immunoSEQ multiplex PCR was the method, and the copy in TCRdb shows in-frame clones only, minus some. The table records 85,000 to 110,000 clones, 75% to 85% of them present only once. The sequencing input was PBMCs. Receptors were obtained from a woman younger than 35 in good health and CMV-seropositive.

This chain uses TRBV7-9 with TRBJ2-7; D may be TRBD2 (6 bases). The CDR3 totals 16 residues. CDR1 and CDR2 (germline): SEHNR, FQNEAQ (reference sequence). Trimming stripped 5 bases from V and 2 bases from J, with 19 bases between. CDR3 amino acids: CASSVPGSPGAYEQYF. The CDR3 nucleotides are TGTGCCAGCAGCGTACCCGGGAGCCCGGGAGCCTACGAGCAGTACTTC.

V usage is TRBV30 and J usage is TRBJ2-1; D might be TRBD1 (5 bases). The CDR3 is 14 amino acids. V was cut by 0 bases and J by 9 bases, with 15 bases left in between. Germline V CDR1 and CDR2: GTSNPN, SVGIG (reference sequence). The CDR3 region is CAWSVRGRAPEQFF. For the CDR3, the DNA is TGTGCCTGGAGTGTACGCGGCAGGGCCCCTGAGCAGTTCTTC. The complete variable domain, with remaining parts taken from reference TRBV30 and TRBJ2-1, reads SQTIHQWPATLVQPVGSPLSLECTVEGTSNPNLYWYRQAAGRGLQLLFYSVGIGQISSEVPQNLSASRPQDRQFILSSKKLLLSDSGFYLCAWSVRGRAPEQFFGPGTRLTVL.

The CDR3, as DNA: TGTGCCTGGGAGGCACGGGTCAAAAACATTCAGTACTTC. Protein: CAWEARVKNIQYF. The rearrangement links TRBV30 to TRBJ2-4; D ambiguous. Trimming removed 5 bases from V and 3 bases from J, with 11 bases in between. Germline CDR1 reads GTSNPN; CDR2 reads SVGIG (reference sequence). The CDR3 loop spans 13 amino acids.

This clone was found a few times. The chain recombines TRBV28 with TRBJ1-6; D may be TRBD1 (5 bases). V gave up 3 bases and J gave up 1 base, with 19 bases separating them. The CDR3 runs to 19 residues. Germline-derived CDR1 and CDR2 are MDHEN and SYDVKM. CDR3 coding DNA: TGTGCCAGCAGTTTCCCCAGGGTGAATAGAGGTTCCTATAATTCACCCCTCCACTTT. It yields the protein CASSFPRVNRGSYNSPLHF.

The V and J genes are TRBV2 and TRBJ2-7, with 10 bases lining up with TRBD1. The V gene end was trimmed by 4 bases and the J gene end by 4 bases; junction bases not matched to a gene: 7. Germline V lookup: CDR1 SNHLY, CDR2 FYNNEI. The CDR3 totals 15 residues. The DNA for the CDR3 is TGTGCCAGCAGTGGAGGGGGACAGGGGCGTTACGAGCAGTACTTC. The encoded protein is CASSGGGQGRYEQYF.

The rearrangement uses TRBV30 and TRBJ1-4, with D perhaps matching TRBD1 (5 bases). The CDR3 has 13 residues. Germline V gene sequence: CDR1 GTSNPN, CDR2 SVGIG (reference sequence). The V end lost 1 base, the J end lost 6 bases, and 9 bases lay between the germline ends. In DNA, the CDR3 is TGTGCCTGGAGTGCCGGGGGGGATGAAAAACTGTTTTTT. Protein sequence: CAWSAGGDEKLFF. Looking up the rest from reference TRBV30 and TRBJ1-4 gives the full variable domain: SQTIHQWPATLVQPVGSPLSLECTVEGTSNPNLYWYRQAAGRGLQLLFYSVGIGQISSEVPQNLSASRPQDRQFILSSKKLLLSDSGFYLCAWSAGGDEKLFFGSGTQLSVL.

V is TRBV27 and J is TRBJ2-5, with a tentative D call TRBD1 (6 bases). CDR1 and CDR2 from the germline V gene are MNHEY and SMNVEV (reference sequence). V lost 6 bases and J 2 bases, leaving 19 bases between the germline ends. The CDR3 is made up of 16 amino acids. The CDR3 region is CASSSSTLRGQETQYF. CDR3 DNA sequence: TGTGCCAGCAGCTCCTCCACTCTTAGGGGGCAAGAGACCCAGTACTTC.

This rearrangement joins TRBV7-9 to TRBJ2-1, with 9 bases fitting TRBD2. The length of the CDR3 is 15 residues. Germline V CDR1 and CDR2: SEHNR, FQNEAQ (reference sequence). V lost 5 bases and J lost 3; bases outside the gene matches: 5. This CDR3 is CASSHSGGGYNEQFF. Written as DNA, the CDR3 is TGTGCCAGCAGCCATAGCGGGGGAGGCTACAATGAGCAGTTCTTC.

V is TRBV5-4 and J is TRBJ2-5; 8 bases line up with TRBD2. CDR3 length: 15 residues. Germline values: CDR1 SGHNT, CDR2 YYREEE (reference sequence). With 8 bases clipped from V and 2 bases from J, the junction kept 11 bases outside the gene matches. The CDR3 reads CARPVLTGGQETQYF. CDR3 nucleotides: TGTGCCAGACCCGTACTCACGGGGGGGCAAGAGACCCAGTACTTC.

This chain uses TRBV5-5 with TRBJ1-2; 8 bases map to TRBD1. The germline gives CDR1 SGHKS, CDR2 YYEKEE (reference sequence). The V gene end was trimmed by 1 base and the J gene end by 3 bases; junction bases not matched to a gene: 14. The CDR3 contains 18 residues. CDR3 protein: CASSLNPLARGLDYGYTF. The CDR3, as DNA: TGTGCCAGCAGCTTGAATCCCTTGGCCAGGGGGCTTGACTATGGCTACACCTTC.

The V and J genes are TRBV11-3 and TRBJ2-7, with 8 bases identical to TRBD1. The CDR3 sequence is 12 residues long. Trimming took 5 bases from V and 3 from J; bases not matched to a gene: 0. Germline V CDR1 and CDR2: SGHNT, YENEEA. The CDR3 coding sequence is TGTGCCAGCAGCGGACAGGGCTACGAGCAGTACTTC. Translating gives CASSGQGYEQYF.

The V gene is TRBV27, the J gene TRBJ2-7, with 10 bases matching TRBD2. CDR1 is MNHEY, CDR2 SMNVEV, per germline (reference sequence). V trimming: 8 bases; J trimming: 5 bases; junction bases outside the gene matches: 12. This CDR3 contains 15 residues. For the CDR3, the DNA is TGTGCCAGCGGTCGAGTGGGGCTAGCGGGAGACGAGCAGTACTTC. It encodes CASGRVGLAGDEQYF.

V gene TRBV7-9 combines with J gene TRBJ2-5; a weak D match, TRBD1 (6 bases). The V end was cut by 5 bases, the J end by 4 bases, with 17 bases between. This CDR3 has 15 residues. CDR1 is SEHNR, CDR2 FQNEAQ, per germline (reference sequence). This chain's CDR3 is CASSQGNRSPETQYF. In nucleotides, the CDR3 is TGTGCCAGCAGCCAGGGGAACCGGTCCCCAGAGACCCAGTACTTC.

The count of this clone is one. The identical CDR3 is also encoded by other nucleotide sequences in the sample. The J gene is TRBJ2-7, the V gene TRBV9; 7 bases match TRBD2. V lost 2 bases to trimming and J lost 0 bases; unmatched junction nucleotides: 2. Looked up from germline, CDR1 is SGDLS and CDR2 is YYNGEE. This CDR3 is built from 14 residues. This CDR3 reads CASSVASGSYEQYF. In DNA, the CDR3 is TGTGCCAGCAGCGTCGCTAGCGGCTCCTACGAGCAGTACTTC.

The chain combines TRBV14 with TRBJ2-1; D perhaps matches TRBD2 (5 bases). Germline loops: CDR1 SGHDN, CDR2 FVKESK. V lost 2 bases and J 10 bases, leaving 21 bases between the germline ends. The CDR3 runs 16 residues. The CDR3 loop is CASSQTLSNRGWEQFF. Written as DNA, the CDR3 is TGTGCCAGCAGCCAAACACTCTCCAACCGGGGATGGGAGCAGTTCTTC.

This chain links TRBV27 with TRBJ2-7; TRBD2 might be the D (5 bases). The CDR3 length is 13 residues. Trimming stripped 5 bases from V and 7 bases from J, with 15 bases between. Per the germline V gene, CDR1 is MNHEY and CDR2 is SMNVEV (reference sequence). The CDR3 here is CASSLGPGGEQYF. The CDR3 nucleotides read TGTGCCAGCAGTCTCGGACCGGGCGGGGAGCAGTACTTC.

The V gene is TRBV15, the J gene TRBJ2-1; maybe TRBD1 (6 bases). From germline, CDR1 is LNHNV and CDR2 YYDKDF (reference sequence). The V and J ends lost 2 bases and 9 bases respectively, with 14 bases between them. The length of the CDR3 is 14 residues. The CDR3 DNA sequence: TGTGCCACCAGCAGAATTTTGAGCAGGGGTGAGCAGTTCTTC. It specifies CATSRILSRGEQFF.

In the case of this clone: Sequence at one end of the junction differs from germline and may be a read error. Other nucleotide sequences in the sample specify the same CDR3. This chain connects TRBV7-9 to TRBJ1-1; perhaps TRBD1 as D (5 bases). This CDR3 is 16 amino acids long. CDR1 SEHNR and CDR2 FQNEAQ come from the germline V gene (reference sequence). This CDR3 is CASSYLGGGKNTEAFF. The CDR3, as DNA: TGTGCCAGCAGCTACCTGGGCGGGGGGAAGAACACTGAAGCCTTCTTT.

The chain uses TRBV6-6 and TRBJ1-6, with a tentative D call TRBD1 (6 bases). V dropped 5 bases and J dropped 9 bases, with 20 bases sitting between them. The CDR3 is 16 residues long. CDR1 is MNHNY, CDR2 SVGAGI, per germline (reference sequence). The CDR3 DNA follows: TGTGCCAGCAGTATAGTTCCCGGGACAATAGGTTCACCCCTCCACTTT. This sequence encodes CASSIVPGTIGSPLHF.

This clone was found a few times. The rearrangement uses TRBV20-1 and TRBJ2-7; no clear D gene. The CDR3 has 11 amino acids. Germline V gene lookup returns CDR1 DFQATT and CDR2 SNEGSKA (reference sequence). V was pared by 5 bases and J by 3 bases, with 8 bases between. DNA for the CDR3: TGCAGTGCTTCCCGAGTCTACGAGCAGTACTTC. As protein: CSASRVYEQYF.

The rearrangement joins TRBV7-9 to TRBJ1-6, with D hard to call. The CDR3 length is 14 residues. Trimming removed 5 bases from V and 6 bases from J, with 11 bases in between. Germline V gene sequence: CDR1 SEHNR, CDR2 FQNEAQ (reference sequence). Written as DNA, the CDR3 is TGTGCCAGCAGCCCCGGACTGTCTAATTCACCCCTCCACTTT. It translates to CASSPGLSNSPLHF.

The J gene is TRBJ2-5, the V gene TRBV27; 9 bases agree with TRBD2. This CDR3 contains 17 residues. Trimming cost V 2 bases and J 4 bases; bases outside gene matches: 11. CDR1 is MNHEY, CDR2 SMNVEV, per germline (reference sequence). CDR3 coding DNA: TGTGCCAGCAGTTTAATTCGCACGGGACTAGCAACAGAGACCCAGTACTTC. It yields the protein CASSLIRTGLATETQYF.

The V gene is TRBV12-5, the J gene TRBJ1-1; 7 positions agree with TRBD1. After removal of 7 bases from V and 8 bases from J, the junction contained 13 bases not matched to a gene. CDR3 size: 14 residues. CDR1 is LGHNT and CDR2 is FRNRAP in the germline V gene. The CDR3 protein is CASASPGRTGEAFF. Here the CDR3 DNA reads TGTGCTAGTGCCTCCCCGGGGAGGACAGGCGAAGCTTTCTTT.

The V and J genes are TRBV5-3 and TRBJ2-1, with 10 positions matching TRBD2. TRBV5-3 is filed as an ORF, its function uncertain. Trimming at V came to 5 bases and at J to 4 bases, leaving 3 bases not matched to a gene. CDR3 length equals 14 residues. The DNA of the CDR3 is TGTGCCAGAAGTCTAGCGGGAGAATACAATGAGCAGTTCTTC. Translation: CARSLAGEYNEQFF.

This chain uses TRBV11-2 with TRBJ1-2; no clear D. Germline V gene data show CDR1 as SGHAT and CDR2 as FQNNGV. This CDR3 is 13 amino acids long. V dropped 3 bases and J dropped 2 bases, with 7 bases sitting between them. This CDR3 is CASSFATNYGYTF. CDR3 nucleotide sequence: TGTGCCAGCAGCTTTGCGACAAACTATGGCTACACCTTC.

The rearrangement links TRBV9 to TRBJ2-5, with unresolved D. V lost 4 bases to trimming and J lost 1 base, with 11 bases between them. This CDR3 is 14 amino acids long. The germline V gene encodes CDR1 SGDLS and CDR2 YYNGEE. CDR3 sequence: CASSLLGLQETQYF. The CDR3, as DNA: TGTGCCAGCAGCCTTCTCGGTCTCCAAGAGACCCAGTACTTC.

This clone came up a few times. CDR3 in DNA: TGTGCCAGCAGCCAAGATCACAGGGTTTCGGCTGAAGCTTTCTTT. Translated, it gives CASSQDHRVSAEAFF. This chain joins TRBV4-2 and TRBJ1-1; D might be TRBD1 (6 bases). The CDR3 is 15 residues long. Trimming pared 0 bases from V and 6 bases from J, leaving 14 bases between. In germline, CDR1 is LGHNA, CDR2 YNFKEQ.